This T cell receptor beta chain was found in a study of shared clonotypes between healthy human individuals. Study context: Researchers drew samples from a couple of women and a few men aged 18 to 49. Study-wide results and limits: Between a few donors, naive CD4 clonotypes were shared at a level of about 5%.

The test was conducted at deep level. Only in-frame clones appear in the TCRdb table, and some are missing; sequencing was by immunoSEQ multiplex PCR. The sample holds approximately 500,000 clones, 90% to 97% seen once. V lost 5 bases to trimming and J lost 3 bases, with 20 bases between them. CDR3 length: 18 residues. About this clone itself: Its cognate antigen is unknown.

The sample was naive CD4+ T cells sorted from blood. Sample subset: CD45RA+ positively selected. The V gene is TRBV23-1, the J gene TRBJ2-6, with D tentatively TRBD1 or TRBD2 (5 bases each). TRBV23-1 falls under the ORF class, with uncertain function. The receptor was isolated from a woman in her thirties in good health. In DNA form, the CDR3 reads TGCGCCAGCAGTTCCCGGGACGGAGTAAGTTTTGGGGCCAACGTCCTGACTTTC. It translates to CASSSRDGVSFGANVLTF.